The rows below give T cell receptor beta chains drawn from one sample of a study of cytomegalovirus exposure and HLA in healthy donors. The repertoire was sequenced with immunoSEQ multiplex PCR; TCRdb's copy has only in-frame clones and lacks some. Here the sample spans over 70,000 clones, more than 55% being singletons. Sequenced: PBMCs. The receptor set was obtained from a woman aged 50 to 60 in good health and CMV-seropositive. The CDR3 runs from the conserved cysteine through the conserved F or W. D genes are given only for firm matches. Expanded clones get a size class; other rows say once, few or many, or leave the size out.

CASSLQGSAGNTIYF,TGCGCCAGCAGCTTGCAGGGGAGCGCTGGAAACACCATATATTTT,TRBV5-1,.,.,TRBJ1-3,15
CASSGAGGLAGGTDTQYF,TGCGCCAGCAGCGGGGCTGGGGGACTAGCGGGGGGCACAGATACGCAGTATTTT,TRBV5-1,TRBD2,.,TRBJ2-3,18
CASSDPPRDRASGYTF,TGCGCCAGCAGTGACCCCCCCCGGGACAGGGCTTCTGGCTACACCTTC,TRBV10-2,TRBD1,once,TRBJ1-2,16
CASSLISGEQFF,TGTGCCAGCAGCTTGATATCGGGTGAGCAGTTCTTC,TRBV5-6,.,.,TRBJ2-1,12
CASSQDVRPGDYNEQFF,TGTGCCAGCAGCCAAGACGTTCGGCCGGGTGACTACAATGAGCAGTTCTTC,TRBV4-2,.,.,TRBJ2-1,17
CASSPDRTENTEAFF,TGCGCCAGCAGCCCCGACAGGACCGAGAACACTGAAGCTTTCTTT,TRBV5-1,.,.,TRBJ1-1,15
CASSRAANYGYTF,TGTGCCAGCAGCCGCGCCGCTAACTATGGCTACACCTTC,TRBV9,.,.,TRBJ1-2,13
CASCAGGTSYEQYF,TGTGCCAGCTGCGCGGGGGGAACCTCCTACGAGCAGTACTTC,TRBV6-1,TRBD2,.,TRBJ2-7,14
CASMGLATYNEQFF,TGTGCCAGCATGGGACTAGCGACCTACAATGAGCAGTTCTTC,TRBV7-9,TRBD2,once,TRBJ2-1,14
CAWRYRADTEAFF,TGTGCCTGGAGATACAGGGCCGACACTGAAGCTTTCTTT,TRBV30,.,.,TRBJ1-1,13
CASSQDYTNIYNEQFF,TGCGCCAGCAGCCAAGATTACACCAATATTTACAATGAGCAGTTCTTC,TRBV4-3,.,.,TRBJ2-1,16
CASSLTGGEQFF,TGTGCCAGCAGTTTGACAGGGGGTGAGCAGTTCTTC,TRBV6-1,TRBD1,.,TRBJ2-1,12
CASSPGLGSGQPQHF,TGTGCCAGTAGTCCGGGCCTTGGGTCGGGGCAGCCCCAGCATTTT,TRBV19,.,.,TRBJ1-5,15
CASSQGGDGKAFF,TGCGCCAGCAGCCAAGGCGGGGACGGGAAAGCTTTCTTT,TRBV4-3,.,few,TRBJ1-1,13
CASRLDRGQGFF,TGTGCCAGCAGACTGGACAGGGGGCAAGGTTTCTTT,TRBV6-6,TRBD1,few,TRBJ1-1,12
CASRRDRNNEQFF,TGTGCCAGCAGGCGAGACAGAAACAATGAGCAGTTCTTC,TRBV2,.,once,TRBJ2-1,13
CASSALQGSVTEAFF,TGTGCCAGCAGTGCCTTACAGGGGAGTGTCACTGAAGCTTTCTTT,TRBV6-1,TRBD1,.,TRBJ1-1,15